Listed below are T cell receptor beta chains from one sample, sequenced in a study of CD8 T cells in Susac syndrome. TCRdb reprocessed the immunoSEQ multiplex PCR reads via MiXCR and lists one record per CDR3 protein. The table lists under 200,000 distinct CDR3 sequences, approximately 95% of them singletons. Sequencing used CD4+ T cells from PBMCs. Receptors were obtained from a human donor in good health. Each CDR3 is given with its conserved first and last residue. Each record gives: clone size, D gene, J gene, V gene, CDR3 protein, CDR3 DNA. The D gene is left open where the match is weak. The size entry is marked missing in some rows and otherwise reads once, few, many or a size class.

.,TRBD2,TRBJ2-3,TRBV30,CAWSVGGGSPTGTDTQYF,TGTGCCTGGAGTGTTGGAGGCGGGAGTCCCACGGGGACAGATACGCAGTATTTT
.,.,TRBJ1-1,TRBV20-1,CSARHPLDTEAFF,TGCAGTGCTAGACACCCGCTTGACACTGAAGCTTTCTTT
.,TRBD2,TRBJ2-3,TRBV20-1,CSAARLAGDTQYF,TGCAGTGCTGCCCGACTAGCGGGAGATACGCAGTATTTT
.,TRBD1,TRBJ1-5,TRBV2,CASSGTGDQPQHF,TGTGCCAGCAGTGGTACAGGGGATCAGCCCCAGCATTTT
once,.,TRBJ1-1,TRBV20-1,CSARGARFGPNTEAFF,TGCAGTGCTCGAGGGGCTAGGTTCGGCCCGAACACTGAAGCTTTCTTT
.,TRBD1,TRBJ2-2,TRBV7-2,CASSLYGTDTGELFF,TGTGCCAGCAGCTTATACGGGACAGACACCGGGGAGCTGTTTTTT
.,TRBD2,TRBJ2-3,TRBV27,CASSFRTSGRADTQYF,TGTGCCAGCAGTTTCAGGACTAGCGGGAGGGCTGATACGCAGTATTTT
.,.,TRBJ1-1,TRBV29-1,CSGAETGNTEAFF,TGCAGCGGGGCGGAGACAGGCAACACTGAAGCTTTCTTT
.,.,TRBJ1-1,TRBV29-1,CSVLRDGNTEAFF,TGCAGCGTATTAAGGGACGGCAACACTGAAGCTTTCTTT
.,.,TRBJ1-2,TRBV20-1,CSARIGANYGYTF,TGCAGTGCTAGGATCGGGGCTAACTATGGCTACACCTTC
.,.,TRBJ2-2,TRBV6-1,CASSAPGGVNTGELFF,TGTGCCAGCAGTGCCCCAGGCGGGGTGAACACCGGGGAGCTGTTTTTT
once,TRBD2,TRBJ2-1,TRBV12-3/TRBV12-4,CASSLANWERGSYNEQFF,TGTGCCAGCAGTTTGGCGAACTGGGAGCGGGGGTCCTACAATGAGCAGTTCTTC
few,.,TRBJ1-2,TRBV29-1,CSVERGRYGYTF,TGCAGCGTTGAGAGGGGGAGGTATGGCTACACCTTC
.,.,TRBJ2-5,TRBV20-1,CSASSTRGEEETQYF,TGCAGTGCTAGTAGCACCAGGGGGGAGGAGGAGACCCAGTACTTC
.,.,TRBJ2-3,TRBV3-1,CASSQDLTGSDTQYF,TGTGCCAGCAGCCAAGACCTCACCGGATCAGATACGCAGTATTTT
.,TRBD1,TRBJ2-2,TRBV4-3,CASSQGGQGNTGELFF,TGCGCCAGCAGCCAGGGGGGACAGGGGAACACCGGGGAGCTGTTTTTT
.,.,TRBJ1-1,TRBV29-1,CSVKGNTEAFF,TGCAGCGTTAAGGGGAACACTGAAGCTTTCTTT
.,.,TRBJ2-5,TRBV15,CATSSSTEYQETQYF,TGTGCCACCAGCAGTTCCACAGAGTACCAAGAGACCCAGTACTTC
.,.,TRBJ2-1,TRBV18,CASSPGIENEQFF,TGTGCCAGCTCACCAGGGATAGAGAATGAGCAGTTCTTC
.,.,TRBJ1-1,TRBV27,CASSFQGHMNTEAFF,TGTGCCAGCAGTTTTCAGGGACACATGAACACTGAAGCTTTCTTT
.,.,TRBJ2-6,TRBV12-3/TRBV12-4,CASSQHQGDSGANVLTF,TGTGCCAGCAGTCAACATCAGGGCGACTCTGGGGCCAACGTCCTGACTTTC
once,TRBD1,TRBJ1-6,TRBV7-9,CASNSYRGNNSPLHF,TGTGCCAGCAACTCATACAGGGGTAATAATTCACCCCTCCACTTT
.,TRBD1,TRBJ2-6,TRBV5-1,CASSFGQDGANVLTF,TGCGCCAGCAGCTTTGGACAGGACGGGGCCAACGTCCTGACTTTC
.,TRBD1,TRBJ2-7,TRBV15,CATSLDRDEQYF,TGTGCCACCAGCCTGGACAGGGACGAGCAGTACTTC
.,TRBD1,TRBJ1-2,TRBV29-1,CSVGDRGNLGGYTF,TGCAGCGTCGGGGACAGGGGAAACCTTGGCGGCTACACCTTC
.,TRBD2,TRBJ2-1,TRBV20-1,CSARDQLAGYNEQFF,TGCAGTGCTAGAGATCAACTAGCGGGGTACAATGAGCAGTTCTTC
.,.,TRBJ2-7,TRBV3-1,CASSQAGAPYEQYF,TGTGCCAGCAGCCAAGCAGGGGCTCCCTACGAGCAGTACTTC
.,.,TRBJ2-5,TRBV29-1,CSVGTGTQETQYF,TGCAGCGTTGGGACCGGGACCCAAGAGACCCAGTACTTC
few,.,TRBJ1-2,TRBV6-6,CASILRAGSFYGYTF,TGTGCCAGCATCCTCCGGGCGGGAAGTTTCTATGGCTACACCTTC
.,.,TRBJ2-1,TRBV12-3/TRBV12-4,CASSLDQGTYNEQFF,TGTGCCAGCAGCCTTGATCAGGGTACCTACAATGAGCAGTTCTTC
once,.,TRBJ2-2,TRBV30,CAWSANIFGELFF,TGTGCCTGGAGTGCCAACATATTCGGGGAGCTGTTTTTT
.,.,TRBJ2-3,TRBV10-2,CASSTGTRGDTQYF,TGCGCCAGCAGTACAGGGACCCGCGGAGATACGCAGTATTTT
.,.,TRBJ1-1,TRBV19,CASSEQAPTEAFF,TGTGCCAGTAGTGAACAGGCCCCCACTGAAGCTTTCTTT
.,.,TRBJ2-1,TRBV3-1,CASSQDSLAGIYNEQFF,TGTGCCAGCAGCCAAGATAGTTTGGCGGGTATCTACAATGAGCAGTTCTTC
.,.,TRBJ2-4,TRBV20-1,CSARDWAGPAKNIQYF,TGCAGTGCTAGAGATTGGGCAGGGCCCGCCAAAAACATTCAGTACTTC
.,.,TRBJ2-2,TRBV7-9,CASSLDSTGELFF,TGTGCCAGCAGCTTGGACAGCACCGGGGAGCTGTTTTTT
.,.,TRBJ1-1,TRBV27,CASSFPGREMAFF,TGTGCCAGCAGTTTTCCGGGGAGGGAGATGGCTTTCTTT
.,.,TRBJ1-1,TRBV4-3,CASSQDHGATEAFF,TGCGCCAGCAGCCAAGATCACGGGGCCACTGAAGCTTTCTTT
.,.,TRBJ1-2,TRBV28,CASPRRGPLDGYTF,TGTGCCAGTCCTCGGAGGGGCCCTCTTGATGGCTACACCTTC
.,.,TRBJ1-2,TRBV29-1,CSVDNTERYYGYTF,TGCAGCGTTGATAACACGGAACGCTACTATGGCTACACCTTC
.,.,TRBJ1-1,TRBV28,CASRRDSSYATEAFF,TGTGCCAGCAGACGCGACAGTTCCTACGCGACTGAAGCTTTCTTT
.,.,TRBJ1-2,TRBV20-1,CSAGRNSNYGYTF,TGCAGTGCTGGACGTAATTCGAACTATGGCTACACCTTC
.,TRBD1,TRBJ2-1,TRBV20-1,CSAKDRGLRNEQFF,TGCAGTGCCAAGGACAGGGGGCTGAGAAATGAGCAGTTCTTC
.,.,TRBJ1-1,TRBV7-2,CASSFGGARGTEAFF,TGTGCCAGCAGCTTCGGGGGGGCACGAGGCACTGAAGCTTTCTTT
.,TRBD1,TRBJ2-7,TRBV6-2/TRBV6-3,CASRDRAYEQYF,TGTGCCAGCAGGGACAGGGCCTACGAGCAGTACTTC
.,.,TRBJ2-1,TRBV6-5,CASSYSRGGAAQFREQFF,TGTGCCAGCAGTTACTCCCGAGGGGGGGCAGCCCAATTTAGGGAGCAGTTCTTC
once,.,TRBJ1-4,TRBV29-1,CSAMDGEKLFF,TGCAGTGCAATGGACGGTGAAAAACTGTTTTTT
.,TRBD1,TRBJ1-6,TRBV6-5,CASSTQTGGNSPLHF,TGTGCCAGCAGTACCCAGACAGGGGGGAATTCACCCCTCCACTTT
.,TRBD1,TRBJ2-3,TRBV5-1,CASSGGTGSTDTQYF,TGCGCCAGCAGCGGCGGGACAGGGAGCACAGATACGCAGTATTTT